The sequence of this T cell receptor (beta chain) was determined in a study of blood T cell repertoires in COVID-19. About the research overall: Sample material is recorded as cDNA or gDNA derived from T cells, B-cell-depleted T cells, or PBMCs.

Trimming removed 4 bases at V and 5 bases at J, with 23 bases between. Germline V gene data show CDR1 as LNHDA and CDR2 as SQIVND (reference sequence). The CDR3 totals 17 residues. In the authors' workflow: Quantification of nucleated cells was approximated via reference gene primer amplification. Repertoires were generated with immunoSEQ multiplex PCR, while TCRdb's copy carries only in-frame clones and drops some. The V and J calls and clone size come from that table; D and trimming were worked out from the DNA. In the table there are some 190,000 clones, roughly 80% of which are singletons. This clonotype was sampled from a man in his 60s with acute or convalescent COVID-19. The genes are TRBV19 and TRBJ1-1, with D possibly matching TRBD1 (6 bases). Sequenced: peripheral blood. CDR3 residues: CASSKQGREARLTEAFF. The CDR3 DNA reads TGTGCCAGTAGTAAACAGGGCCGGGAGGCGAGGTTGACTGAAGCTTTCTTT.